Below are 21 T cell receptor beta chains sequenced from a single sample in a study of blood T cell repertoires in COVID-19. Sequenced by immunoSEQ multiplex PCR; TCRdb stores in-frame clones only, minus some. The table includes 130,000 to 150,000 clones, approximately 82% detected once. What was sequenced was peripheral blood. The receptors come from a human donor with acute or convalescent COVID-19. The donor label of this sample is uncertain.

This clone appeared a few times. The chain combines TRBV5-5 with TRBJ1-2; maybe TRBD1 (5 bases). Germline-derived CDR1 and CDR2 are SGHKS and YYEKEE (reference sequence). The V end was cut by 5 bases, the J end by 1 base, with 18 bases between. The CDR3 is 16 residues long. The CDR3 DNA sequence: TGTGCCAGCAGACCCCGGAGGGACGATTTTAACTATGGCTACACCTTC. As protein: CASRPRRDDFNYGYTF.

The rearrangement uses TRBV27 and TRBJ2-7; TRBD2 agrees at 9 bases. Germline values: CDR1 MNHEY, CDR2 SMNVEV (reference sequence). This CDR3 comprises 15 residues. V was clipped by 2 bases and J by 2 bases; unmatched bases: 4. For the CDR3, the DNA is TGTGCCAGCAGTTTAAGGCGGGGGGGAACCTACGAGCAGTACTTC. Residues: CASSLRRGGTYEQYF.

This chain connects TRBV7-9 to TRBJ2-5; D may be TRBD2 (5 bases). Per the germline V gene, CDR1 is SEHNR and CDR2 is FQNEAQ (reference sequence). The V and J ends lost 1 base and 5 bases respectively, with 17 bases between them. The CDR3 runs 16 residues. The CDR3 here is CASSLGSGGAVETQYF. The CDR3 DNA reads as TGTGCCAGCAGCTTAGGGTCCGGTGGAGCGGTGGAGACCCAGTACTTC.

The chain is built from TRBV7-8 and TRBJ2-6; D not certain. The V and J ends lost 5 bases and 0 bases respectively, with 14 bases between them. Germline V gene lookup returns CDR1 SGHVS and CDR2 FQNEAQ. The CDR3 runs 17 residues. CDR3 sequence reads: CASSHNRLTSGANVLTF. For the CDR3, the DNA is TGTGCCAGCAGCCATAATCGACTGACCTCTGGGGCCAACGTCCTGACTTTC.

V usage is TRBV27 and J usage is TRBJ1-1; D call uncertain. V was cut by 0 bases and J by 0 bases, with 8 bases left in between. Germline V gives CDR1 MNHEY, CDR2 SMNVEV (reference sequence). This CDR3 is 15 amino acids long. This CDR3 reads CASSLSGGLNTEAFF. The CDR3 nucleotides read TGTGCCAGCAGTTTATCAGGAGGTTTGAACACTGAAGCTTTCTTT.

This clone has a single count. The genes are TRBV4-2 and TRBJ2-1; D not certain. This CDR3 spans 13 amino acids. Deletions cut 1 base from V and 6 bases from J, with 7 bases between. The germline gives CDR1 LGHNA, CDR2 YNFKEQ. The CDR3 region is CASSQAGLNEQFF. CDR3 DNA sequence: TGTGCCAGCAGCCAAGCGGGTCTCAATGAGCAGTTCTTC.

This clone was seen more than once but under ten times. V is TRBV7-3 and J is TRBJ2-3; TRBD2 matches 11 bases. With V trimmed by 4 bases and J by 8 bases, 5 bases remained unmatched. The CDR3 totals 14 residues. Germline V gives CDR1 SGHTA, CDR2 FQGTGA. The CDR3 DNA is TGTGCCAGCAGCTCCGGACTAGCGGGTGGTACGCAGTATTTT. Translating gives CASSSGLAGGTQYF.

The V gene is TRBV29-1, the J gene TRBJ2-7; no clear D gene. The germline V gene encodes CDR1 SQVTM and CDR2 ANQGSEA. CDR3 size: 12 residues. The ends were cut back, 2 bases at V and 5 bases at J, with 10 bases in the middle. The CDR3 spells CSVESDLHEQYF. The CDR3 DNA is TGCAGCGTTGAATCCGACTTACACGAGCAGTACTTC.

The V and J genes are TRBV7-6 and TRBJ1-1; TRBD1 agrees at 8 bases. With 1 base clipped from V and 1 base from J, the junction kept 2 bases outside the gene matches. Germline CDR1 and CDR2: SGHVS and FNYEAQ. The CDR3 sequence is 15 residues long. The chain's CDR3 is CASSLVGTGNTEAFF. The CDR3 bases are TGTGCCAGCAGCTTAGTGGGGACAGGGAACACTGAAGCTTTCTTT.

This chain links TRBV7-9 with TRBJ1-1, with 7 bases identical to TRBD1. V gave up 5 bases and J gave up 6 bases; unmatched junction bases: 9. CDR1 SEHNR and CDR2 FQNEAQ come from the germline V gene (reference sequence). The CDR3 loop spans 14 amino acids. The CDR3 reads CASSARQGLAEAFF. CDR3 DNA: TGTGCCAGCAGCGCCCGACAGGGATTGGCTGAAGCTTTCTTT.

CDR3 in amino acids: CASGTWDRLNTEAFF. CDR3 nucleotides: TGTGCCAGCGGAACCTGGGACAGGTTGAACACTGAAGCTTTCTTT. The V call is TRBV6-1, the J call TRBJ1-1, with 8 bases matching TRBD1. Losses at the gene ends were 8 bases for V and 0 bases for J; bases not matched to a gene: 8. CDR3 length equals 15 residues. Germline V gene lookup returns CDR1 MNHNS and CDR2 SASEGT.

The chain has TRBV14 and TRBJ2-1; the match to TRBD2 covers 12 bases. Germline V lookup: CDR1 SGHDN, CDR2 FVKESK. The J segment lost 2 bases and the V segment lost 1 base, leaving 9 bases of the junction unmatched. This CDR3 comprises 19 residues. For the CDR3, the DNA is TGTGCCAGCAGCCAAGGGACTAGCGGGGCCCTGGGTGCCTACAATGAGCAGTTCTTC. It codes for CASSQGTSGALGAYNEQFF.

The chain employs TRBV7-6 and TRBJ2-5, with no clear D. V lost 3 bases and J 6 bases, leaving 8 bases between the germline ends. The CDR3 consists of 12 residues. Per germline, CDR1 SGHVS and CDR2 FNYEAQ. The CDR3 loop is CASSLGGQTQYF. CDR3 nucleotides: TGTGCCAGCAGCTTGGGTGGGCAGACCCAGTACTTC. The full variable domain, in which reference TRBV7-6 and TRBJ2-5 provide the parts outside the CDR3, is GAGVSQSPRYKVTKRGQDVALRCDPISGHVSLYWYRQALGQGPEFLTYFNYEAQQDKSGLPNDRFSAERPEGSISTLTIQRTEQRDSAMYRCASSLGGQTQYFGPGTRLLVL.

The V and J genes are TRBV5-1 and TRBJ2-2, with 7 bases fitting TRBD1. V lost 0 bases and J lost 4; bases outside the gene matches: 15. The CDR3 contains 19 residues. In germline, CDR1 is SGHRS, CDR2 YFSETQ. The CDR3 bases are TGCGCCAGCAGCTTGGGGTCCAGGACAGGCCAAGCTCCCACCGGGGAGCTGTTTTTT. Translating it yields CASSLGSRTGQAPTGELFF.

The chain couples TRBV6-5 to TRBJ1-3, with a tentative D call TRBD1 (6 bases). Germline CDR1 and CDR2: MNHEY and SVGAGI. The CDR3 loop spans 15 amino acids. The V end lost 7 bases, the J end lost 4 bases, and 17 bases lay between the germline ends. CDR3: CASTPRGAVGNTIYF. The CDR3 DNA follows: TGTGCCAGCACGCCACGGGGGGCCGTGGGAAACACCATATATTTT.

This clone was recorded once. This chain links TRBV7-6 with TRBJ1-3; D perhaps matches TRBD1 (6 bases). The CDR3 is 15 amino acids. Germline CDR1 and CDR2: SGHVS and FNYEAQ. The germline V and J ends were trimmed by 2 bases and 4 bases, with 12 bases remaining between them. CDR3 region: CASSLIQGTGNTIYF. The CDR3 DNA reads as TGTGCCAGCAGCTTAATACAGGGAACGGGAAACACCATATATTTT. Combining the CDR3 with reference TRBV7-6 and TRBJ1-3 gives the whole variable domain GAGVSQSPRYKVTKRGQDVALRCDPISGHVSLYWYRQALGQGPEFLTYFNYEAQQDKSGLPNDRFSAERPEGSISTLTIQRTEQRDSAMYRCASSLIQGTGNTIYFGEGSWLTVV.

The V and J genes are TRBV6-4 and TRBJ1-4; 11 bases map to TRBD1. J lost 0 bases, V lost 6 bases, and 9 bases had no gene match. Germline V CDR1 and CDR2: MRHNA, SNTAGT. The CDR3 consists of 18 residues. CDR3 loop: CASSPDRGRPTTNEKLFF. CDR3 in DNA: TGTGCCAGCAGCCCGGACAGGGGGCGGCCCACAACTAATGAAAAACTGTTTTTT.

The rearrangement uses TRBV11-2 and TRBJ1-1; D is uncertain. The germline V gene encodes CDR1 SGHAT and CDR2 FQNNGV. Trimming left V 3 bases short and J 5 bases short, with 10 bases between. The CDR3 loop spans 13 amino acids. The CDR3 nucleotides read TGTGCCAGCAGCTTTGTGGGAGAGACTGAAGCTTTCTTT. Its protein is CASSFVGETEAFF. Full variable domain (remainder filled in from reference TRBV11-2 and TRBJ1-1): EAGVAQSPRYKIIEKRQSVAFWCNPISGHATLYWYQQILGQGPKLLIQFQNNGVVDDSQLPKDRFSAERLKGVDSTLKIQPAKLEDSAVYLCASSFVGETEAFFGQGTRLTVV.

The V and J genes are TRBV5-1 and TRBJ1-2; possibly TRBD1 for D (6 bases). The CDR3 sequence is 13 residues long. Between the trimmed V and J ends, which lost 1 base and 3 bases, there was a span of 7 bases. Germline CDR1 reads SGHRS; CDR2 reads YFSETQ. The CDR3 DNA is TGCGCCAGCAGCTTGTGGACAGACTATGGCTACACCTTC. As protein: CASSLWTDYGYTF.

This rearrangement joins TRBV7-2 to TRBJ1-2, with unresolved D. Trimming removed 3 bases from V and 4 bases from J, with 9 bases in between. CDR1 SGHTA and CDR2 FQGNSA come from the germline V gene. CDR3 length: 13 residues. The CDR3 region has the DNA TGTGCCAGCAGCTTTAGTCCCATCTATGGCTACACCTTC. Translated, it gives CASSFSPIYGYTF.

CDR3 nucleotides: TGTGCCAGCAGCCAAGGGACTGGGGGCCTCGAGCAGTACTTC. Translation gives CASSQGTGGLEQYF. The chain uses TRBV4-2 and TRBJ2-7; maybe TRBD1 (6 bases). CDR1 is LGHNA, CDR2 YNFKEQ, per germline. V was shortened by 1 base and J by 6 bases, with 13 bases between the two germline ends. The CDR3 has 14 amino acids.